This TCR beta chain was documented in a study of metastatic and nonmetastatic thyroid tumors (dated by TCRdb to the early 2020s). Describing the broader study: The researchers compared repertoires between peripheral blood samples and tumor or nodule tissue samples from patients with malignant or benign thyroid disease.

The V and J ends are trimmed by 4 bases and 1 base, leaving 8 bases between them. CDR1 SGHRS and CDR2 YFSETQ were looked up in the germline V gene. From the cysteine up to the phenylalanine, the CDR3 has a length of 13 residues. The CDR3 DNA has 39 bases and is translated from base 1. Here is what the overall study found, with its caveats: In both blood and tumor samples, malignant tumors were reported to have significantly higher TCR beta diversity than benign nodules.

None of the patients had been given any treatment before thyroid surgery. Patient clinical samples collected from about 2011 to 2018 were retrospectively analysed using T-cell receptor beta sequencing. Turning to this clone: The antigen it recognizes is unknown. One base away there is no much larger clone; base qualities are not given.

The method behind the library was PCR. Sequenced on an Illumina HiSeq 4000. High-throughput sequencing was used to profile the CDR3 region of the TCR beta-chain in every patient. Per the source publication's procedure: Drawing on CDR3 differences between clinicopathological groups, the researchers built a classifier meant to tell apart patients with distant-metastatic papillary thyroid cancer. The Shannon index was used to measure repertoire diversity, and the Morisita-Horn index was used to measure how similar tumor and blood repertoires were. TCRdb applied fastp at Q25 and MiXCR to the public reads, then kept only in-frame beta chains. What appears here as the V and J calls and clone size reflects TCRdb's work, not the paper's. For this sample the table gives about 7,800 clones, of which over 25% were detected only once. Together, the top ten hold 25% to 30% of the sample.

Sequenced sample: tumor tissue. The sequence links TRBV5-1 to TRBJ1-2; TRBD1 might be the D gene, on 5 matching bases. This sequence originates from a female donor with papillary thyroid cancer or a benign thyroid nodule (not recorded which). Some clones in this sample may be carry-over from other donors' samples. The CDR3 reads CASSLGVNYGYTF. The DNA reads as follows: TGCGCCAGCAGCCTGGGGGTTAACTATGGCTACACCTTC.